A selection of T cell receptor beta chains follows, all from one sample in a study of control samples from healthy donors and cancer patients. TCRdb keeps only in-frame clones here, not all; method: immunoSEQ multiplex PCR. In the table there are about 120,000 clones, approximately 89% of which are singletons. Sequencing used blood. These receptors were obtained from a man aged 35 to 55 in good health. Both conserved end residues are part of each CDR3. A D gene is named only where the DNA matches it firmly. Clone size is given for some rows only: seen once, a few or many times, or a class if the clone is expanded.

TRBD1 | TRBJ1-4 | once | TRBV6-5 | CASTTGGGLDEKLFF | TGTGCCAGCACCACGGGAGGGGGCCTTGATGAAAAACTGTTTTTT
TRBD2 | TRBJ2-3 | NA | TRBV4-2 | CASSQGGLAGWSTTDTQYF | TGTGCCAGCAGCCAAGGGGGACTAGCGGGGTGGTCTACCACAGATACGCAGTATTTT
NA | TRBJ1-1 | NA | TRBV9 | CASSISDGNTEAFF | TGTGCCAGCAGCATCTCGGACGGCAACACTGAAGCTTTCTTT
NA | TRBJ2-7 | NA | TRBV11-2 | CASSLEPSRSYEQYF | TGTGCCAGCAGCTTAGAACCCAGCCGAAGCTACGAGCAGTACTTC
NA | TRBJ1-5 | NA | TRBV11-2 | CASSLSGINQPQHF | TGTGCCAGCAGCTTATCCGGAATAAATCAGCCCCAGCATTTT
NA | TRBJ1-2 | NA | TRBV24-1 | CATSGLGENYGYTF | TGTGCCACCAGTGGCCTGGGGGAGAATTATGGCTACACCTTC
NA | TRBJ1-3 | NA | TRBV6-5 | CASGYLSGNTIYF | TGTGCCAGCGGATATCTCTCTGGAAACACCATATATTTT
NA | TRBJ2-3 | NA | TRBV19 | CASRGASRGTDTQYF | TGTGCCAGTAGGGGCGCAAGCCGAGGGACAGATACGCAGTATTTT
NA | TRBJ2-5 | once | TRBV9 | CASSVANGVGQETQYF | TGTGCCAGCAGCGTAGCAAACGGGGTTGGGCAAGAGACCCAGTACTTC
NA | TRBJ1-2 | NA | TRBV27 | CASSLLGPTNYGYTF | TGTGCCAGCAGTTTATTGGGGCCCACTAACTATGGCTACACCTTC
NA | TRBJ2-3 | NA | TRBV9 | CASSSLQSRTDTQYF | TGTGCCAGCAGCAGCCTGCAGTCCCGCACAGATACGCAGTATTTT
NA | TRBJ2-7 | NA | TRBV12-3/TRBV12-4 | CASSSSIFGQYF | TGTGCCAGCAGTTCGTCCATCTTCGGGCAGTACTTC
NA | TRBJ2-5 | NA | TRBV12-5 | CASGLGTRRETQYF | TGTGCTAGTGGTTTGGGCACCCGCAGAGAGACCCAGTACTTC
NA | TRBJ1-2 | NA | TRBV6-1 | CASSEHYRTNYGYTF | TGTGCCAGCAGTGAACACTACAGGACAAACTATGGCTACACCTTC
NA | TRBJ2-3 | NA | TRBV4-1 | CASSQVDSFTDTQYF | TGCGCCAGCAGCCAAGTGGACAGTTTCACAGATACGCAGTATTTT
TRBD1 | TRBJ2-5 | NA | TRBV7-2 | CASSSRGTALRETQYF | TGTGCCAGCAGCTCAAGGGGGACAGCGCTCCGAGAGACCCAGTACTTC
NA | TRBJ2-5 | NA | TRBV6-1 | CASSEFRLDRETQYF | TGTGCCAGCAGTGAATTCAGACTGGATAGGGAGACCCAGTACTTC
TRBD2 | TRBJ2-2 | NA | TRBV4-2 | CASSQGGTSGFTNTGELFF | TGTGCCAGCAGCCAAGGAGGGACTAGCGGTTTTACGAACACCGGGGAGCTGTTTTTT
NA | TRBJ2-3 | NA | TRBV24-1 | CATSDSGRTSTDTQYF | TGTGCCACCAGTGATTCGGGACGGACTAGCACAGATACGCAGTATTTT
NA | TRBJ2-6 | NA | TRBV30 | CAWSPGNSGANVLTF | TGTGCCTGGAGTCCAGGGAACTCTGGGGCCAACGTCCTGACTTTC
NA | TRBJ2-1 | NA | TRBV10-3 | CAISETQGWNEQFF | TGTGCCATCAGTGAAACCCAGGGATGGAATGAGCAGTTCTTC
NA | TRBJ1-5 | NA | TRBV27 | CASSLAGGLSNQPQHF | TGTGCCAGCAGTTTAGCGGGAGGCCTTAGCAATCAGCCCCAGCATTTT
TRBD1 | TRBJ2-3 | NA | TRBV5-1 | CASSLAGGQVATDTQYF | TGCGCCAGCAGCTTGGCCGGGGGACAGGTAGCCACAGATACGCAGTATTTT
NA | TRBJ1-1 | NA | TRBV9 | CASSVGRGRGTEAFF | TGTGCCAGCAGCGTCGGACGGGGAAGGGGCACTGAAGCTTTCTTT
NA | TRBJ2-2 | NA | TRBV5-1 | CASSLRESGELFF | TGCGCCAGCAGCCTCAGGGAATCCGGGGAGCTGTTTTTT
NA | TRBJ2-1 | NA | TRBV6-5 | CASSYSGSSYNEQFF | TGTGCCAGCAGTTACTCGGGGAGCTCCTACAATGAGCAGTTCTTC